This is a list of T cell receptor beta chains from one sample in a study of blood T cell repertoires in COVID-19. Data came from immunoSEQ multiplex PCR; TCRdb stores just in-frame clones and leaves some out. The table records over 200,000 clones, almost 90% of them present only once. The material sequenced was PBMCs or T cells enriched from blood (not recorded which). The receptors come from a man younger than 40 who had been exposed to COVID-19. The CDR3 runs from the conserved cysteine through the conserved F or W. D genes are given only for firm matches. Expanded clones get a size class; other rows say once, few or many, or leave the size out.

J gene: TRBJ1-2
V gene: TRBV5-4
clone size: .
D gene: .
CDR3 protein: CASSLNQGLYGYTF
CDR3 DNA: TGTGCCAGCAGCCTAAACCAGGGGCTCTATGGCTACACCTTC

J gene: TRBJ1-5
V gene: TRBV4-1
clone size: .
D gene: TRBD1
CDR3 protein: CASSQGGQGVNQPQHF
CDR3 DNA: TGCGCCAGCAGCCAAGGGGGACAGGGAGTAAATCAGCCCCAGCATTTT

J gene: TRBJ2-7
V gene: TRBV9
clone size: .
D gene: .
CDR3 protein: CASSVGRQDMAYEQYF
CDR3 DNA: TGTGCCAGCAGCGTAGGGCGGCAGGACATGGCCTACGAGCAGTACTTC

J gene: TRBJ2-5
V gene: TRBV6-5
clone size: .
D gene: TRBD1
CDR3 protein: CASSTSGQGRATQYF
CDR3 DNA: TGTGCCAGCAGTACCTCGGGACAGGGGAGGGCGACCCAGTACTTC

J gene: TRBJ1-1
V gene: TRBV27
clone size: .
D gene: .
CDR3 protein: CASSLLGARTEAFF
CDR3 DNA: TGTGCCAGCAGTTTATTAGGGGCGCGAACTGAAGCTTTCTTT

J gene: TRBJ1-1
V gene: TRBV10-1
clone size: .
D gene: .
CDR3 protein: CASSVGRDTEAFF
CDR3 DNA: TGCGCCAGCAGTGTAGGCAGGGATACTGAAGCTTTCTTT

J gene: TRBJ2-5
V gene: TRBV5-1
clone size: .
D gene: TRBD2
CDR3 protein: CASSLGSGGAGVEETQYF
CDR3 DNA: TGCGCCAGCAGCTTGGGTAGCGGGGGGGCCGGAGTAGAAGAGACCCAGTACTTC

J gene: TRBJ2-7
V gene: TRBV7-3
clone size: .
D gene: .
CDR3 protein: CASSLSGSGNEQYF
CDR3 DNA: TGTGCCAGCAGCTTATCAGGCTCGGGGAACGAGCAGTACTTC

J gene: TRBJ2-2
V gene: TRBV3-1/TRBV3-2
clone size: .
D gene: TRBD1
CDR3 protein: CASGTRDRGTGELFF
CDR3 DNA: TGTGCCAGCGGAACTCGGGACAGGGGGACCGGGGAGCTGTTTTTT

J gene: TRBJ1-2
V gene: TRBV14
clone size: once
D gene: .
CDR3 protein: CASSQDPFPYGYTF
CDR3 DNA: TGTGCCAGCAGCCAAGATCCGTTCCCCTATGGCTACACCTTC

J gene: TRBJ1-5
V gene: TRBV18
clone size: .
D gene: TRBD1
CDR3 protein: CASSPRTGGSISNQPQHF
CDR3 DNA: TGTGCCAGCTCACCGCGGACAGGGGGTTCCATTAGCAATCAGCCCCAGCATTTT

J gene: TRBJ1-1
V gene: TRBV3-1/TRBV3-2
clone size: .
D gene: .
CDR3 protein: CASSPSRDTSNTEAFF
CDR3 DNA: TGTGCCAGCAGCCCTTCCCGGGACACCTCGAACACTGAAGCTTTCTTT

J gene: TRBJ1-2
V gene: TRBV5-6
clone size: .
D gene: .
CDR3 protein: CASSRSGQTNYGYTF
CDR3 DNA: TGTGCCAGCAGCAGGTCTGGACAGACTAACTATGGCTACACCTTC

J gene: TRBJ1-6
V gene: TRBV7-2
clone size: .
D gene: .
CDR3 protein: CASSPDPLIVSYNSPLHF
CDR3 DNA: TGTGCCAGCAGTCCAGATCCCTTGATCGTCTCCTATAATTCACCCCTCCACTTT

J gene: TRBJ2-2
V gene: TRBV5-1
clone size: .
D gene: TRBD1
CDR3 protein: CASSGSTGERGELFF
CDR3 DNA: TGCGCCAGCAGCGGATCGACAGGGGAACGGGGGGAGCTGTTTTTT

J gene: TRBJ2-1
V gene: TRBV5-1
clone size: .
D gene: TRBD2
CDR3 protein: CASREPGGRNEQFF
CDR3 DNA: TGCGCCAGCCGCGAGCCGGGGGGGCGGAATGAGCAGTTCTTC

J gene: TRBJ2-2
V gene: TRBV4-1
clone size: .
D gene: TRBD1
CDR3 protein: CASSSRVRGPNTGELFF
CDR3 DNA: TGCGCCAGCAGCTCCAGGGTAAGGGGGCCGAACACCGGGGAGCTGTTTTTT

J gene: TRBJ1-1
V gene: TRBV12-3/TRBV12-4
clone size: .
D gene: .
CDR3 protein: CASSFDRNTEAFF
CDR3 DNA: TGTGCCAGCAGTTTCGACAGGAACACTGAAGCTTTCTTT

J gene: TRBJ2-2
V gene: TRBV3-1/TRBV3-2
clone size: once
D gene: .
CDR3 protein: CASSQGTPTGELFF
CDR3 DNA: TGTGCCAGCAGCCAGGGGACACCGACCGGGGAGCTGTTTTTT

J gene: TRBJ1-6
V gene: TRBV18
clone size: .
D gene: .
CDR3 protein: CASSPFVLGTDSSYNSPLHF
CDR3 DNA: TGTGCCAGCTCACCATTTGTGTTGGGTACAGACAGCTCCTATAATTCACCCCTCCACTTT

J gene: TRBJ2-2
V gene: TRBV29-1
clone size: .
D gene: TRBD1
CDR3 protein: CSVVGQGASSGELFF
CDR3 DNA: TGCAGCGTTGTAGGACAGGGGGCGAGTTCCGGGGAGCTGTTTTTT

J gene: TRBJ1-4
V gene: TRBV30
clone size: .
D gene: .
CDR3 protein: CAWGAGGFNEKLFF
CDR3 DNA: TGTGCCTGGGGGGCGGGAGGTTTTAATGAAAAACTGTTTTTT

J gene: TRBJ1-2
V gene: TRBV6-1
clone size: .
D gene: .
CDR3 protein: CASSESSSQGLGYTF
CDR3 DNA: TGTGCCAGCAGTGAATCTTCGTCGCAGGGTCTTGGCTACACCTTC